This passage covers 17 T cell receptor beta chains from one sample sequenced in a study of naive and memory T cell subsets. The beta constant-region primer was an equimolar mix of two oligonucleotides covering TRBC1 and TRBC2. TCRdb called the UMI-ligation and nested PCR reads again in MiXCR, with one record for every CDR3 protein. The sample contains around 31,000 distinct CDR3 sequences, around 10% of which appear only once. The sample taken for sequencing was effector memory CD4+ T cells from blood. Subset in this sample: effector memory, CD45RA- CD27-. The receptors here all came from a human donor in good health.

This clonotype was observed a few times. This chain connects TRBV20-1 to TRBJ2-3; D possibly corresponds to TRBD2 (6 bases). Germline V gives CDR1 DFQATT, CDR2 SNEGSKA (reference sequence). The CDR3 runs 15 residues. V lost 0 bases, J lost 0 bases, and 10 bases lay in between. The CDR3 DNA reads TGCAGTGCTAGAGACGGAGGGAGAAGCACAGATACGCAGTATTTT. It codes for CSARDGGRSTDTQYF.

This clonotype was recorded a few times. The chain employs TRBV20-1 and TRBJ1-2; D not resolved. Germline V gene sequence: CDR1 DFQATT, CDR2 SNEGSKA (reference sequence). With 5 bases removed from V and 5 bases from J, the gap between germline ends came to 18 bases. The CDR3 extends over 14 amino acids. CDR3 amino acids: CSAPERRTGYGYTF. The DNA of the CDR3 is TGCAGTGCTCCGGAGAGGAGGACGGGATATGGCTACACCTTC.

This clonotype was observed a handful of times. This CDR3 reads CASSQGEVSGNTIYF. CDR3 in DNA: TGCGCCAGCAGCCAAGGGGAGGTCTCTGGAAACACCATATATTTT. The chain recombines TRBV4-1 with TRBJ1-3, with D hard to call. The CDR3 length is 15 residues. Germline V lookup: CDR1 MGHRA, CDR2 YSYEKL. V dropped 1 base and J dropped 0 bases, with 7 bases sitting between them.

This clonotype was found many times. This chain connects TRBV7-6 to TRBJ2-1; D gene uncertain. Trimming shortened V by 1 base and J by 2 bases, and 9 bases separated the two germline ends. CDR3 length equals 15 residues. Per the germline V gene, CDR1 is SGHVS and CDR2 is FNYEAQ. The CDR3 loop reads CASSLGANPYNEQFF. The CDR3 DNA is TGTGCCAGCAGCTTAGGTGCCAACCCCTACAATGAGCAGTTCTTC.

This clonotype was counted many times. This sequence joins TRBV3-1 and TRBJ2-1; TRBD2 matches at 10 bases. CDR3 size: 16 residues. Germline CDR1 LGHDT, CDR2 YNNKEL (reference sequence). With V trimmed by 3 bases and J by 3 bases, 5 bases remained unmatched. DNA for the CDR3: TGTGCCAGCAGCCAGCCCAGGACTAGCGGCTACAATGAGCAGTTCTTC. Protein: CASSQPRTSGYNEQFF.

This rearrangement joins TRBV7-3 to TRBJ2-6; D not resolved. CDR1 SGHTA and CDR2 FQGTGA come from the germline V gene. Trimming cost V 6 bases and J 0 bases, with 9 bases left between them. CDR3 length: 15 residues. In DNA form, the CDR3 reads TGTGCCAGCAGGAAACAGAGCTCTGGGGCCAACGTCCTGACTTTC. It translates to CASRKQSSGANVLTF. Filled out from reference TRBV7-3 and TRBJ2-6, the complete variable domain reads GAGVSQTPSNKVTEKGKYVELRCDPISGHTALYWYRQSLGQGPEFLIYFQGTGAADDSGLPNDRFFAVRPEGSVSTLKIQRTERGDSAVYLCASRKQSSGANVLTFGAGSRLTVL.

This clonotype has just a few counts. CDR3 DNA sequence: TGTGCCAGCAGTGAAGCGAGGTTGGCAGTTCCTAGCACAGATACGCAGTATTTT. Residues: CASSEARLAVPSTDTQYF. The rearrangement joins TRBV6-1 to TRBJ2-3; D unclear. V was trimmed by 0 bases and J by 0 bases, leaving 16 bases between them. In germline, CDR1 is MNHNS, CDR2 SASEGT. This CDR3 has 18 residues.

This clonotype was counted many times. This chain uses TRBV4-1 with TRBJ1-1, with TRBD1 as a possible D gene (6 bases). The CDR3 has 16 amino acids. CDR1 and CDR2 (germline): MGHRA, YSYEKL. V lost 8 bases and J lost 1, with 20 bases in between. CDR3 DNA: TGCGCCAGCCTCGCACTATTCGGACAGACGAACACTGAAGCTTTCTTT. It yields the protein CASLALFGQTNTEAFF.

This clonotype is medium-sized. The genes are TRBV7-2 and TRBJ2-1; D is unclear. CDR3 length: 18 residues. Germline-derived CDR1 and CDR2 are SGHTA and FQGNSA. Trimming cost V 1 base and J 7 bases, with 23 bases left between them. In nucleotides, the CDR3 is TGTGCCAGCAGCTTAGGGGTTCGACGGGCGAGGTCGACGAATGAGCAGTTCTTC. Translated: CASSLGVRRARSTNEQFF.

This clonotype was detected only a few times. V and J are TRBV11-3 and TRBJ2-3, with D unclear. CDR1 and CDR2 from the germline V gene are SGHNT and YENEEA. The germline V and J ends were trimmed by 6 bases and 5 bases, with 9 bases remaining between them. CDR3 length: 12 residues. CDR3 DNA: TGTGCCAGCAGGGGTTCAGGAGATACGCAGTATTTT. Translated, it gives CASRGSGDTQYF.

This clonotype occurred once. V is TRBV7-9 and J is TRBJ1-1, with D uncertain. Trimming took 3 bases from V and 8 from J, leaving 10 bases between them. CDR1 and CDR2 from the germline V gene are SEHNR and FQNEAQ (reference sequence). The CDR3 consists of 12 residues. The CDR3 DNA follows: TGTGCCAGCAGCTTTTCGGTCGGAGAAGCTTTCTTT. Translation: CASSFSVGEAFF.

This clonotype has ten or more counts. The chain combines TRBV6-5 with TRBJ2-5; 11 positions match TRBD2. The junction had 6 bases not matched to a gene; V was cut back by 6 bases and J by 0 bases. The length of the CDR3 is 16 residues. Germline-derived CDR1 and CDR2 are MNHEY and SVGAGI. The CDR3 sequence: CASRLLAGGNQETQYF. The CDR3 nucleotides are TGTGCCAGCAGGCTCCTAGCGGGGGGTAACCAAGAGACCCAGTACTTC.

Judged by abundance, this clonotype is medium-sized. The chain employs TRBV28 and TRBJ2-7; possible D gene TRBD1, 6 bases. Trimming left V 6 bases short and J 4 bases short, with 19 bases between. The CDR3 is 15 amino acids. Looked up from germline, CDR1 is MDHEN and CDR2 is SYDVKM. The CDR3 sequence is CASRRGAGQLYEQYF. Written as DNA, the CDR3 is TGTGCCAGCAGACGGGGCGCTGGACAGTTGTACGAGCAGTACTTC.

By its share, this clonotype is medium-sized (0.01 to 0.1%). The chain employs TRBV20-1 and TRBJ2-2, with 10 bases lining up with TRBD2. Germline lookup yields CDR1 DFQATT and CDR2 SNEGSKA (reference sequence). Unmatched junction bases numbered 4, after V lost 2 bases and J lost 4 bases. This CDR3 has 15 residues. The CDR3 spells CSARPSGGGTGELFF. The CDR3 DNA reads TGCAGTGCTAGACCTAGCGGGGGAGGCACCGGGGAGCTGTTTTTT.

The chain carries TRBV19 and TRBJ1-5; 8 bases match TRBD1. The CDR3 contains 15 residues. Germline V gives CDR1 LNHDA, CDR2 SQIVND (reference sequence). Germline trimming cut 0 bases from V and 6 bases from J; bases unmatched to any gene: 4. CDR3 residues: CASSIEAGGGQPQHF. The CDR3 region has the DNA TGTGCCAGTAGTATAGAGGCAGGGGGCGGTCAGCCCCAGCATTTT.

This clonotype was found a few times. The CDR3 here is CASSLRTQMNTEAFF. As DNA, the CDR3 is TGTGCCAGCTCACTAAGGACGCAGATGAACACTGAAGCTTTCTTT. The gene calls are TRBV18 and TRBJ1-1; D unclear. The CDR3 sequence is 15 residues long. CDR1 and CDR2 from the germline V gene are KGHSH and LQKENI. V dropped 4 bases and J dropped 0 bases, with 12 bases sitting between them.

With regard to this clonotype: Because the CDR3 is missing its conserved closing phenylalanine or tryptophan, this is likely a read error. The chain is built from TRBV29-1 and TRBJ2-1; 16 nucleotides line up with TRBD2. Germline V CDR1 and CDR2: SQVTM, ANQGSEA. Trimming removed 3 bases from V and 0 bases from J; junction bases left unmatched: 8. The CDR3 totals 19 residues. CDR3 DNA sequence: TGCAGCGTTGAGGTGCCGGGACTAGCGGGAGGGAGCTCCTACAATGAGCAGTTCTTG. Translated, it gives CSVEVPGLAGGSSYNEQFL.